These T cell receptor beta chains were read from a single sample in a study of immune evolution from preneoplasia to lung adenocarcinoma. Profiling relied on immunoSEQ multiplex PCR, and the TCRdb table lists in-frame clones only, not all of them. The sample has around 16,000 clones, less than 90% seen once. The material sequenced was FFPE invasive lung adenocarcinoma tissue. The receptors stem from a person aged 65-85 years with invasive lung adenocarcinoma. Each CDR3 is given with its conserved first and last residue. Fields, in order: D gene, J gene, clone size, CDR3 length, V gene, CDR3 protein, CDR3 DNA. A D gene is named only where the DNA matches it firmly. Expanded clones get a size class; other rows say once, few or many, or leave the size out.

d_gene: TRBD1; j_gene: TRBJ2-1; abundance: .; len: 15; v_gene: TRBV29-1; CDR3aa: CSVPTGGAAYNEQFF; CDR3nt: TGCAGCGTTCCTACAGGGGGCGCCGCCTACAATGAGCAGTTCTTC
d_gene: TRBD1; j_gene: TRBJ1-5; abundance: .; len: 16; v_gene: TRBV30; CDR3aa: CAWSTGQGLGDQPQHF; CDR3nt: TGTGCCTGGAGTACCGGACAGGGGCTAGGGGATCAGCCCCAGCATTTT
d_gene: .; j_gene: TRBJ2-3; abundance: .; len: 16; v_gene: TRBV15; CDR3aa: CATSRDRVPAGDTQYF; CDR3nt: TGTGCCACCAGCAGAGACCGGGTCCCGGCGGGAGATACGCAGTATTTT
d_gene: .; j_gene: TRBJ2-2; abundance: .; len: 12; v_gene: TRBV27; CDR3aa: CASSRNTGELFF; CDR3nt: TGTGCCAGCAGCCGGAACACCGGGGAGCTGTTTTTT
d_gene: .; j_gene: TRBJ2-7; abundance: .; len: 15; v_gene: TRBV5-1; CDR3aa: CASRSHPQTYYEQYF; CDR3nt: TGCGCCAGCAGGTCCCATCCACAGACCTACTACGAGCAGTACTTC
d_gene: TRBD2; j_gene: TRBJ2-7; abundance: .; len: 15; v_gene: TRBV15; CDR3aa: CATSYGGDLKMEQYF; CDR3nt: TGTGCCACCAGCTATGGGGGGGACTTGAAGATGGAGCAGTACTTC
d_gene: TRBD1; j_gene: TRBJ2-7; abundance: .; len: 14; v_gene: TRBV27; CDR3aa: CASATWDRGYEQYF; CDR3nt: TGTGCCAGCGCGACCTGGGACAGGGGTTACGAGCAGTACTTC
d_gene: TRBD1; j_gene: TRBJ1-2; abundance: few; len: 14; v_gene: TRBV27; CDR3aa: CASRRTGGYYGYTF; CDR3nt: TGTGCCAGCAGACGGACAGGGGGATACTATGGCTACACCTTC
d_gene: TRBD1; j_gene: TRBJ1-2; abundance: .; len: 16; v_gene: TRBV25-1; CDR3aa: CASSEGYNRGLYGYTF; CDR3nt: TGTGCCAGCAGTGAGGGATATAACAGGGGCCTCTACGGCTACACCTTC
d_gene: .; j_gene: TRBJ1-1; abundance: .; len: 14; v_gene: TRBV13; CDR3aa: CASSHRAMNTEAFF; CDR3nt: TGTGCCAGCAGCCACCGGGCCATGAACACTGAAGCTTTCTTT
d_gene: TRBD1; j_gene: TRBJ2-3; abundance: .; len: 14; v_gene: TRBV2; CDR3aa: CASRPGQGEDTQYF; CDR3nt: TGTGCCAGCAGGCCGGGACAGGGTGAAGATACGCAGTATTTT
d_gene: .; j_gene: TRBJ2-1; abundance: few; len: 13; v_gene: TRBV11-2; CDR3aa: CASSLVGQNEQFF; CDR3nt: TGTGCCAGCAGCTTGGTGGGTCAGAATGAGCAGTTCTTC
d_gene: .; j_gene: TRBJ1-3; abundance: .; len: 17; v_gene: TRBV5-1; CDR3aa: CASSSGTLIGAGNTIYF; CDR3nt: TGCGCCAGCAGCTCCGGGACCCTCATCGGCGCTGGAAACACCATATATTTT